These T cell receptor beta chains were read from a single sample in a study of radiotherapy plus CTLA-4 blockade in lung cancer. Profiled with immunoSEQ multiplex PCR; TCRdb holds only in-frame clones, not every one. The sample consists of 25,000 to 35,000 clones, around 80% of them appearing once. Sample: peripheral blood, taken from a patient treated with radiotherapy plus ipilimumab. The receptors here all came from a human donor with non-small cell lung cancer that progressed on radiotherapy plus ipilimumab. Both conserved end residues are part of each CDR3. The D gene is left open where the match is weak. Size tells how often a clone was seen (once, few, many) or the class of an expanded clone, and some rows leave it out.

d_gene	v_gene	abundance	j_gene	len	CDR3nt	CDR3aa
TRBD1	TRBV4-1	NA	TRBJ1-4	17	TGCGCCAGCAGCCAAGATCTGTCGAGGGGGCGCCCGGGAAAACTGTTTTTT	CASSQDLSRGRPGKLFF
TRBD2	TRBV28	NA	TRBJ2-2	13	TGTGCCAGCGGGAGGGGCCAAAACGGGGAGCTGTTTTTT	CASGRGQNGELFF
TRBD2	TRBV29-1	NA	TRBJ2-1	14	TGCAGCGGGGGGACTAGCGGGAGGTCTGGTGAGCAGTTCTTC	CSGGTSGRSGEQFF
NA	TRBV10-3	NA	TRBJ1-5	13	TGTGCCATCAGGGGAGGGCCGAATCAGCCCCAGCATTTT	CAIRGGPNQPQHF
TRBD2	TRBV5-4	once	TRBJ2-4	17	TGTGCCAGCAGCTCGGGACTAGCGGGGGGTTGGAAAAACATTCAGTACTTC	CASSSGLAGGWKNIQYF
NA	TRBV6-1	NA	TRBJ1-2	16	TGTGCCAGCAGTGAATTTTTACCGGGGGCAGGGTATGGCTACACCTTC	CASSEFLPGAGYGYTF
TRBD1	TRBV5-5	NA	TRBJ2-1	17	TGTGCCAGCAGCTTGTCAATTGGCCAGGGGGCCGGGAATGAGCAGTTCTTC	CASSLSIGQGAGNEQFF
TRBD2	TRBV28	NA	TRBJ2-7	14	TGTGCCAGCAGTACTAGCGGGATTACCTACGAGCAGTACTTC	CASSTSGITYEQYF
NA	TRBV2	NA	TRBJ2-1	13	TGTGCTAACAGTCAGGCTCCCCGCAATGAGCAGTTCTTC	CANSQAPRNEQFF
NA	TRBV5-4	NA	TRBJ1-1	14	TGTGCCAGCAGCCCGGGAATAGGAAACACTGAAGCTTTCTTT	CASSPGIGNTEAFF
NA	TRBV4-2	once	TRBJ2-7	13	TGTGCCAGCAGCCAGCGACAAAGCTACGAGCAGTACTTC	CASSQRQSYEQYF
TRBD2	TRBV11-2	NA	TRBJ2-1	15	TGTGCCAGCAGCGCCACTAGCGAATCCTACAATGAGCAGTTCTTC	CASSATSESYNEQFF
NA	TRBV29-1	NA	TRBJ1-2	11	TGCAGCCCCGATCCGGTTGGCGGCTACACCTTC	CSPDPVGGYTF
NA	TRBV18	NA	TRBJ1-5	13	TGTGCCAGCTCACCAGGGGGTCCAGGGCCCCAGCATTTT	CASSPGGPGPQHF
NA	TRBV7-9	NA	TRBJ2-3	12	TGTGCCAGCAGCCCCAGGGGAGATACGCAGTATTTT	CASSPRGDTQYF
NA	TRBV7-5	NA	TRBJ1-2	12	TGTGTCAGAAGCTTAGGGGCAGGGCGCTACACCTTC	CVRSLGAGRYTF